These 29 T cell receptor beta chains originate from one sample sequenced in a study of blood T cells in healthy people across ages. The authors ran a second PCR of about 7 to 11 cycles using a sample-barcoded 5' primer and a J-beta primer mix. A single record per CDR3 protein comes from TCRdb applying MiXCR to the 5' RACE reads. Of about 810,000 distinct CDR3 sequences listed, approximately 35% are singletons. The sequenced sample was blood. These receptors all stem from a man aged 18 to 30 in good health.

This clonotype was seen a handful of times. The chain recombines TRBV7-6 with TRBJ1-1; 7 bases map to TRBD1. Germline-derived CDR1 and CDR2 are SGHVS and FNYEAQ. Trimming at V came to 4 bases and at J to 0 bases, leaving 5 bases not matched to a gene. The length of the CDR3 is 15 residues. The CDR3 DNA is TGTGCCAGCAGCTCCAGGACAGGTCTGAACACTGAAGCTTTCTTT. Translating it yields CASSSRTGLNTEAFF.

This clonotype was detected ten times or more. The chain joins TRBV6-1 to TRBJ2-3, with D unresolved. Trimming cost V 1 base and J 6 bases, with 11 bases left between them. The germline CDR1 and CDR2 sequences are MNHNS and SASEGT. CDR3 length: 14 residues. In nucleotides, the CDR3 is TGTGCCAGCAGTGAAGGGGCAGTGGATGATACGCAGTATTTT. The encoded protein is CASSEGAVDDTQYF.

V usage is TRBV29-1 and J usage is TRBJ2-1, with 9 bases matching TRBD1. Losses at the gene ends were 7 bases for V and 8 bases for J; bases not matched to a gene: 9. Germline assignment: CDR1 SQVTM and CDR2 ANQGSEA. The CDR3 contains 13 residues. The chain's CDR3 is CSGDRVAKYEQFF. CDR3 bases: TGCAGCGGGGACAGGGTTGCCAAATATGAGCAGTTCTTC.

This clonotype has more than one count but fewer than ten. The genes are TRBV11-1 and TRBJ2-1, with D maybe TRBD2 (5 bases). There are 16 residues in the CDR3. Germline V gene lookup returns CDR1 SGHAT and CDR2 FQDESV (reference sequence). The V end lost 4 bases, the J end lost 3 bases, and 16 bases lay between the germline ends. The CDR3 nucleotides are TGTGCCAGCAGCTCGCTACGGACTGAGCACTACAATGAGCAGTTCTTC. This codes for CASSSLRTEHYNEQFF.

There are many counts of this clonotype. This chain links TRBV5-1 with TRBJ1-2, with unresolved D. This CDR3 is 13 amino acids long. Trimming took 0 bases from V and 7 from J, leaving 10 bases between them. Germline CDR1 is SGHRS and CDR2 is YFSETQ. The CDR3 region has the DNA TGCGCCAGCAGCTTGGACCGGGCTGGTGGCTACACCTTC. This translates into CASSLDRAGGYTF.

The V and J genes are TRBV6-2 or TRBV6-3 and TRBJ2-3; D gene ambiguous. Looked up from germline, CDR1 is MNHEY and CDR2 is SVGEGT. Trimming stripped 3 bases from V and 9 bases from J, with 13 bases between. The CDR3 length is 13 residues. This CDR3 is CASSYFPADTQYF. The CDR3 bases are TGTGCCAGCAGTTATTTCCCCGCGGACACGCAGTATTTT.

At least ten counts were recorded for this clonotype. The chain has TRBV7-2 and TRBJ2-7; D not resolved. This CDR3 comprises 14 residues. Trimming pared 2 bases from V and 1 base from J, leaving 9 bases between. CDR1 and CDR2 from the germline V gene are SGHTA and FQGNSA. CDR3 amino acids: CASSLITESYEQYF. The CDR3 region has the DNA TGTGCCAGCAGCTTAATTACGGAATCCTACGAGCAGTACTTC.

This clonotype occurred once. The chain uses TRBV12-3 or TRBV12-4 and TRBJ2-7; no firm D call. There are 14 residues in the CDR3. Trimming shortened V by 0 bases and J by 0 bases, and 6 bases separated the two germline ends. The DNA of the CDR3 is TGTGCCAGCAGTTTAGCGTCGAGCTCCTACGAGCAGTACTTC. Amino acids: CASSLASSSYEQYF.

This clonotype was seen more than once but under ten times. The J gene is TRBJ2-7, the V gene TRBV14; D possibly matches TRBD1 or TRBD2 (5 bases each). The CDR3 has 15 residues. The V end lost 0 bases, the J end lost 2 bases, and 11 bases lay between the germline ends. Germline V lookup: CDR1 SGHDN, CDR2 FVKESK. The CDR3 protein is CASSQEPGRTYEQYF. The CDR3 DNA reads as TGTGCCAGCAGCCAAGAGCCGGGACGGACCTACGAGCAGTACTTC. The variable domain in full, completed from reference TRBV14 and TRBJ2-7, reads EAGVTQFPSHSVIEKGQTVTLRCDPISGHDNLYWYRRVMGKEIKFLLHFVKESKQDESGMPNNRFLAERTGGTYSTLKVQPAELEDSGVYFCASSQEPGRTYEQYFGPGTRLTVT.

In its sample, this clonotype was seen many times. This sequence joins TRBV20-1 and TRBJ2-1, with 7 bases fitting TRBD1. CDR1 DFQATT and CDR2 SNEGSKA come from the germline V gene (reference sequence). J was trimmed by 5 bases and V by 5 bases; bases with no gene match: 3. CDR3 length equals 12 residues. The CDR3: CSAVDRHNEQFF. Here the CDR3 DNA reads TGCAGTGCTGTGGACAGGCACAATGAGCAGTTCTTC.

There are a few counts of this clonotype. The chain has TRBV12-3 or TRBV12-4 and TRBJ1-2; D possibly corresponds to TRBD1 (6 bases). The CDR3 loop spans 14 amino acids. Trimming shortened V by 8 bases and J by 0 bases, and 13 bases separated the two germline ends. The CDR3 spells CASHTGTTNYGYTF. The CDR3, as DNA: TGTGCCAGCCACACCGGGACAACTAACTATGGCTACACCTTC.

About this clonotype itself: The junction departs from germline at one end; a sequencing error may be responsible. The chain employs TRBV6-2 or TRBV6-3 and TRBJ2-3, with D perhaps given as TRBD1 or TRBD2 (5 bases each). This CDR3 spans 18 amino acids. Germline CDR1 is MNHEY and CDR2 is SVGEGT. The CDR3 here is CASGYPEFRGDGTDTQYF. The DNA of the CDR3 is TGTGCCAGCGGTTACCCCGAGTTCCGTGGGGACGGGACAGATACGCAGTATTTT.

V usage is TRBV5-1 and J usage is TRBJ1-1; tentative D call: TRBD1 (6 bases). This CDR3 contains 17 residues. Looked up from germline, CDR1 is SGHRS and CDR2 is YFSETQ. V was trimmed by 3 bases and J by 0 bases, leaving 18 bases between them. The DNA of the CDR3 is TGCGCCAGCAGCTGGGCGGCTGTGGGGGGCTTGAACACTGAAGCTTTCTTT. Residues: CASSWAAVGGLNTEAFF.

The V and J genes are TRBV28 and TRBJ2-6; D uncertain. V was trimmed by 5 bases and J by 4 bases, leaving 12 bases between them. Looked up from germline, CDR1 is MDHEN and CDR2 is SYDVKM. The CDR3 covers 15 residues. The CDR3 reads CASSDPRVGANVLTF. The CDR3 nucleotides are TGTGCCAGCAGTGACCCAAGGGTCGGGGCCAACGTCCTGACTTTC.

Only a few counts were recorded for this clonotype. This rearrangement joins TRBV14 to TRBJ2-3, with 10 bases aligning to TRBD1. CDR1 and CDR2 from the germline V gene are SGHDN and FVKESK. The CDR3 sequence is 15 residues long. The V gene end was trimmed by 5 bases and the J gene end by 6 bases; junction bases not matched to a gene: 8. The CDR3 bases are TGTGCCAGCAGCGCCACCGGGACAGGGGATGATACGCAGTATTTT. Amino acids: CASSATGTGDDTQYF.

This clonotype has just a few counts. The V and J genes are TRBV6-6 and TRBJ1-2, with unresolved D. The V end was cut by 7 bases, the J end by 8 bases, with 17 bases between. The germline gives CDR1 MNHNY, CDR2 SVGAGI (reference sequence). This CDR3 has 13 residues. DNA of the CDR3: TGTGCCAGCACCAAGGAGGGAGACCGGGGCTACACCTTC. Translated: CASTKEGDRGYTF.

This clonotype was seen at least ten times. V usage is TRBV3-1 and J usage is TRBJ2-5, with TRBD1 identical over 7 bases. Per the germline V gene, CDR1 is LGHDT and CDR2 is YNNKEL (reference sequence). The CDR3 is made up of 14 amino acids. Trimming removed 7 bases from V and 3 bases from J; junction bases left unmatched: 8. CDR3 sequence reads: CASTKAGTEETQYF. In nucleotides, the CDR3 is TGTGCCAGCACCAAAGCCGGGACAGAAGAGACCCAGTACTTC.

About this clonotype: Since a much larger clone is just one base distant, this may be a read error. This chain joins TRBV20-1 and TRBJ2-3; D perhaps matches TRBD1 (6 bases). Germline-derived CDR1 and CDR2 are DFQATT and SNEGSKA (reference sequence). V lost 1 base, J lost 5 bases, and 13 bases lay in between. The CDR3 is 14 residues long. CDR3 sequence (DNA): TGCAGTGCTAGAGCACCGGCAGGGGAAGATACGCAGTATTTT. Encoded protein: CSARAPAGEDTQYF.

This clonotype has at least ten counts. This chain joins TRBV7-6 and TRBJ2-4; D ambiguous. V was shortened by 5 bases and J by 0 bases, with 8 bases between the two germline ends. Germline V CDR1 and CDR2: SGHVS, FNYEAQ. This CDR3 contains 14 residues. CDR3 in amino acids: CASSGQLAKNIQYF. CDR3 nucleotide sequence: TGTGCCAGCAGCGGGCAGCTAGCCAAAAACATTCAGTACTTC.

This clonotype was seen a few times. The CDR3 loop is CASSQDWPSGGPSTDTQYF. In DNA form, the CDR3 reads TGCGCCAGCAGCCAAGATTGGCCTAGCGGGGGTCCCAGCACAGATACGCAGTATTTT. The rearrangement links TRBV4-3 to TRBJ2-3; 10 bases agree with TRBD2. V dropped 0 bases and J dropped 0; count of bases not matched to a gene: 9. This CDR3 is built from 19 residues. Germline loops: CDR1 LGHNA, CDR2 YSLEER.

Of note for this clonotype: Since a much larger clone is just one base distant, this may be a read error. CDR3 DNA: TGTGCCAGCACTCCCGGGACGGTCGACAATGAGCAGTACTTC. Its translation is CASTPGTVDNEQYF. This rearrangement joins TRBV12-3 or TRBV12-4 to TRBJ2-1; D tentatively reads TRBD1 or TRBD2 (5 bases each). The J call may be incorrect, as the DNA end agrees better with TRBJ2-7. This CDR3 comprises 14 residues.

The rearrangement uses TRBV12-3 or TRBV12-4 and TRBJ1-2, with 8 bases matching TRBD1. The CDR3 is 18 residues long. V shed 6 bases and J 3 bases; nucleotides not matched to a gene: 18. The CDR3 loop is CASREPLPTGEVHYGYTF. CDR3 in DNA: TGTGCCAGCAGGGAACCCCTCCCGACAGGGGAGGTCCACTATGGCTACACCTTC.

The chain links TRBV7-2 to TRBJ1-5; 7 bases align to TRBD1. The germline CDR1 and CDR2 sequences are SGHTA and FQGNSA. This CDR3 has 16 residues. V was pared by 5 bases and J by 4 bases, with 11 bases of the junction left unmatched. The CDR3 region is CASSHGTVDPNQPQHF. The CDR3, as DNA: TGTGCCAGCAGCCACGGGACAGTTGATCCTAATCAGCCCCAGCATTTT.

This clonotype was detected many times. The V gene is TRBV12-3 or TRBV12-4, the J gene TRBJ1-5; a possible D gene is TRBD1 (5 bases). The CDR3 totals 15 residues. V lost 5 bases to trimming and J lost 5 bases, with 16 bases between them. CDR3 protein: CASSLGLETHQPQHF. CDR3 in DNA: TGTGCCAGCAGTCTGGGACTTGAGACTCATCAGCCCCAGCATTTT.

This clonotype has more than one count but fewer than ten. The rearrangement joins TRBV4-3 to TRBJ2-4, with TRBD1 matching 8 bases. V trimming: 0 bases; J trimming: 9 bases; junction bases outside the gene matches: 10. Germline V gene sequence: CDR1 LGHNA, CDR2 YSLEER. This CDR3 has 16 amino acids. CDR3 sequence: CASSQDWAGGLGIQYF. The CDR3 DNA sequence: TGCGCCAGCAGCCAAGACTGGGCAGGGGGCCTTGGCATTCAGTACTTC.

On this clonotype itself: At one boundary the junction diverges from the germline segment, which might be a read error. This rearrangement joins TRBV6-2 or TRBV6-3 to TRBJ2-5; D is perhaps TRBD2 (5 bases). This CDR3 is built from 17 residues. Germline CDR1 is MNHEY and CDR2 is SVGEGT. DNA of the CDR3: TGTGCCAACAGTTTTAGGACTTGGTACGACTACCAAGAGACCCAGTACTTC. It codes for CANSFRTWYDYQETQYF.

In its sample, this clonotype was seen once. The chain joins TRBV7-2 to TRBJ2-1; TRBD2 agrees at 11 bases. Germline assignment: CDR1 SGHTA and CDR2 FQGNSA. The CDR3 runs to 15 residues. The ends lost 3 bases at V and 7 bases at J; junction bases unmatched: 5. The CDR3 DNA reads TGTGCCAGCAGCTTTGTAGCGGGGGGGCATAATGAGCAGTTCTTC. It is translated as CASSFVAGGHNEQFF.

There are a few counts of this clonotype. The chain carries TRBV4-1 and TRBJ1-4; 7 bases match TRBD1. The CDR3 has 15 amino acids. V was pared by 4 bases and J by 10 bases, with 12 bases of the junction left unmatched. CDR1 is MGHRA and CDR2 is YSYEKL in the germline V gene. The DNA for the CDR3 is TGCGCCAGCAGCCCTTGGGGACAGACTCCGTTAAAACTGTTTTTT. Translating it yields CASSPWGQTPLKLFF.

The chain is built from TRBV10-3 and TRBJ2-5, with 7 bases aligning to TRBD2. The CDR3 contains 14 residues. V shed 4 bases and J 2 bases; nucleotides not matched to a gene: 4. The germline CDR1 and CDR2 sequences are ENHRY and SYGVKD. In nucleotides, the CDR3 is TGTGCCATCAGTGCAAGGGAGGGACAAGAGACCCAGTACTTC. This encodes CAISAREGQETQYF.